What follows is one T cell receptor (beta chain) and its context. The data are from a study of cytomegalovirus exposure and HLA in healthy donors. The CDR3 has 13 residues. CDR1 and CDR2 (germline): SNHLY, FYNNEI. Between the trimmed V and J ends, which lost 6 bases and 5 bases, there was a span of 11 bases. Using immunoSEQ multiplex PCR, the repertoire was profiled, and TCRdb retains in-frame clones only, with some absent. Among approximately 110,000 clones listed, roughly 93% were seen once. The specimen was PBMCs. The chain links TRBV2 to TRBJ2-1, with a possible D match to TRBD1 (5 bases). The clonotype originates from a woman between 18 and 29 years old in good health and CMV-seronegative. DNA for the CDR3: TGTGCCAGCAGCACAGGTCTCAACAATGAGCAGTTCTTC. Protein sequence: CASSTGLNNEQFF.